This entry lists 24 T cell receptor beta chains sequenced from one sample in a study of cytomegalovirus exposure and HLA in healthy donors. A multiplex PCR was run with 60 Vbeta primers and 13 Jbeta primers. Method: immunoSEQ multiplex PCR; TCRdb's copy keeps in-frame clones and lacks some. The sample has 65,000 to 85,000 clones; 79% are singletons. The sequenced sample consisted of PBMCs. The receptors were sampled from a woman aged 40 to 50 in good health and CMV-seropositive.

This chain links TRBV5-1 with TRBJ1-1, with 8 bases lining up with TRBD1. Germline values: CDR1 SGHRS, CDR2 YFSETQ. The length of the CDR3 is 13 residues. J lost 12 bases, V lost 0 bases, and 7 bases had no gene match. The DNA of the CDR3 is TGCGCCAGCAGCTTGGACGGACAGGGAGTAACTTTCTTT. Its translation is CASSLDGQGVTFF.

This clone was seen only once. This chain uses TRBV27 with TRBJ1-1; 12 bases align to TRBD1. The CDR3 loop spans 16 amino acids. Germline V gene data show CDR1 as MNHEY and CDR2 as SMNVEV (reference sequence). The trim removed 4 bases at V and 0 bases at J, leaving 3 bases unmatched. The CDR3 loop is CASSSGTGGMNTEAFF. The CDR3 DNA reads TGTGCCAGCAGTTCGGGGACAGGGGGCATGAACACTGAAGCTTTCTTT.

The chain recombines TRBV29-1 with TRBJ1-6; 10 bases align to TRBD1. CDR1 is SQVTM, CDR2 ANQGSEA, per germline. The CDR3 is 14 amino acids. J gave up 10 bases and V 5 bases, and 8 bases lay outside the gene matches. DNA of the CDR3: TGCAGCGTTTCCGGGACAGGGGAGTCCTCACCCCTCCACTTT. This gives the protein CSVSGTGESSPLHF.

The J gene is TRBJ1-4, the V gene TRBV2; 7 bases agree with TRBD1. The CDR3 has 14 residues. V shed 8 bases and J 2 bases; nucleotides not matched to a gene: 5. The germline V gene has CDR1 SNHLY and CDR2 FYNNEI. The CDR3 here is CASLRGPTNEKLFF. CDR3 in DNA: TGTGCCAGCCTAAGGGGGCCTACTAATGAAAAACTGTTTTTT. Looking up the rest from reference TRBV2 and TRBJ1-4 gives the full variable domain: EPEVTQTPSHQVTQMGQEVILRCVPISNHLYFYWYRQILGQKVEFLVSFYNNEISEKSEIFDDQFSVERPDGSNFTLKIRSTKLEDSAMYFCASLRGPTNEKLFFGSGTQLSVL.

The CDR3 protein is CASSTGQVPYNEQFF. The CDR3 region has the DNA TGTGCCAGTAGTACGGGACAGGTACCCTACAATGAGCAGTTCTTC. The chain joins TRBV19 to TRBJ2-1; the match to TRBD1 covers 8 bases. Trimming cost V 4 bases and J 2 bases; bases outside gene matches: 4. Germline CDR1 and CDR2: LNHDA and SQIVND (reference sequence). CDR3 length equals 15 residues.

The chain links TRBV30 to TRBJ2-2; D call uncertain. The CDR3 consists of 14 residues. Trimming shortened V by 5 bases and J by 0 bases, and 10 bases separated the two germline ends. Germline loops: CDR1 GTSNPN, CDR2 SVGIG (reference sequence). The CDR3 DNA sequence: TGTGCCTGGGGCTCGCTCTCGAACACCGGGGAGCTGTTTTTT. The encoded protein is CAWGSLSNTGELFF.

There are a few counts of this clone. The chain links TRBV5-1 to TRBJ1-5; D not certain. The ends were cut back, 4 bases at V and 7 bases at J, with 15 bases in the middle. Germline V gene lookup returns CDR1 SGHRS and CDR2 YFSETQ. The length of the CDR3 is 14 residues. In DNA, the CDR3 is TGCGCCAGCAGCGATGGGAGGACGGGGCAGCCCCAGCATTTT. It codes for CASSDGRTGQPQHF.

The CDR3 nucleotides are TGCGCCAGCAGCTTCAGGGTGGGGGAGCTGTTTTTT. Translating gives CASSFRVGELFF. The V call is TRBV5-1, the J call TRBJ2-2, with D tentatively TRBD1 (5 bases). Germline CDR1 is SGHRS and CDR2 is YFSETQ. Deletions cut 2 bases from V and 8 bases from J, with 7 bases between. This CDR3 has 12 residues.

This clone was picked up a small number of times. The V call is TRBV5-1, the J call TRBJ2-2; the match to TRBD2 covers 13 bases. After removal of 0 bases from V and 4 bases from J, the junction contained 6 bases not matched to a gene. This CDR3 is 18 amino acids long. The V gene's germline CDR1 is SGHRS and CDR2 YFSETQ. In nucleotides, the CDR3 is TGCGCCAGCAGCTTGGTAGGGACTAGCGGGATTTCCACCGGGGAGCTGTTTTTT. Its protein is CASSLVGTSGISTGELFF. Full variable domain (outside the CDR3, taken from reference TRBV5-1 and TRBJ2-2): KAGVTQTPRYLIKTRGQQVTLSCSPISGHRSVSWYQQTPGQGLQFLFEYFSETQRNKGNFPGRFSGRQFSNSRSEMNVSTLELGDSALYLCASSLVGTSGISTGELFFGEGSRLTVL.

The chain joins TRBV6-6 to TRBJ1-1; TRBD1 matches at 8 bases. The CDR3 runs to 14 residues. V shed 7 bases, J shed 4 bases, and the junction held 8 bases outside the gene matches. From germline, CDR1 is MNHNY and CDR2 SVGAGI (reference sequence). The CDR3 loop reads CASTLSTGGTEAFF. The DNA for the CDR3 is TGTGCCAGCACCCTATCAACAGGGGGCACTGAAGCTTTCTTT.

The chain combines TRBV30 with TRBJ1-1, with D unclear. This CDR3 is 14 amino acids long. Trimming took 4 bases from V and 4 from J, leaving 16 bases between them. The germline V gene has CDR1 GTSNPN and CDR2 SVGIG (reference sequence). Here the CDR3 DNA reads TGTGCCTGGAAGATAGGCTGGCGGGGCACTGAAGCTTTCTTT. Translating it yields CAWKIGWRGTEAFF.

This clone showed up just once. The rearrangement uses TRBV29-1 and TRBJ1-5, with D perhaps matching TRBD1 (5 bases). This CDR3 region has 13 residues. Germline V gives CDR1 SQVTM, CDR2 ANQGSEA. The V gene lost 4 bases and the J gene lost 7 bases, with 14 bases spanning the gap. The CDR3 nucleotides are TGCAGCGTTGGGGAAGGGGATCGGCAGCCCCAGCATTTT. Translated: CSVGEGDRQPQHF.

This chain connects TRBV5-1 to TRBJ2-1, with D maybe TRBD1 (6 bases). The CDR3 has 15 residues. Between the trimmed V and J ends, which lost 0 bases and 2 bases, there was a span of 9 bases. Germline-derived CDR1 and CDR2 are SGHRS and YFSETQ. The CDR3 protein is CASSLGQGPYNEQFF. DNA of the CDR3: TGCGCCAGCAGCTTGGGGCAGGGGCCCTACAATGAGCAGTTCTTC.

The V and J genes are TRBV5-1 and TRBJ2-5, with 8 positions matching TRBD1. This CDR3 has 14 residues. Looked up from germline, CDR1 is SGHRS and CDR2 is YFSETQ. Losses at the gene ends were 7 bases for V and 4 bases for J; bases not matched to a gene: 9. CDR3 sequence (DNA): TGCGCCAGCGTCTCGGGCAGGGGGCGAGAGACCCAGTACTTC. Protein product: CASVSGRGRETQYF.

The rearrangement links TRBV5-8 to TRBJ1-1; D remains unclear. V lost 0 bases and J lost 1, with 7 bases in between. The length of the CDR3 is 14 residues. Per germline, CDR1 SGHTS and CDR2 YDEGEE. Here the CDR3 DNA reads TGTGCCAGCAGCTTGGACATACAGAACACTGAAGCTTTCTTT. Translation: CASSLDIQNTEAFF.

This clone turned up a few times. The chain is built from TRBV6-1 and TRBJ1-5; perhaps TRBD1 as D (5 bases). Germline CDR1 MNHNS, CDR2 SASEGT. The length of the CDR3 is 15 residues. Trimming took off 5 bases at V and 7 bases at J, with 18 bases between the two ends. CDR3 DNA: TGTGCCAGCAGTTCGGACAAATCAACACAACAGCCCCAGCATTTT. The encoded protein is CASSSDKSTQQPQHF.

V usage is TRBV1 and J usage is TRBJ2-7; whether TRBD1, the table's D call, matches the DNA was not checked. TRBV1 corresponds to a pseudogene. The CDR3 loop spans 17 amino acids. CDR3 bases: TGCACCAGCAGCCAAGATCTTGTAAGGGGGATCGAGGACGAGCAGTACTTC. Protein product: CTSSQDLVRGIEDEQYF.

As regards this clone: The same CDR3 also results from other DNA sequences found in this sample. J is TRBJ1-3 and V is TRBV9; TRBD1 is a possible D gene (6 bases). Germline lookup yields CDR1 SGDLS and CDR2 YYNGEE. The CDR3 spans 17 residues. The ends were cut back, 2 bases at V and 0 bases at J, with 15 bases in the middle. The CDR3 sequence: CASSVFDRSSSGNTIYF. The DNA of the CDR3 is TGTGCCAGCAGCGTGTTCGACAGGTCCTCCTCTGGAAACACCATATATTTT.

This clone was observed once. This rearrangement joins TRBV11-1 to TRBJ2-7, with D perhaps matching TRBD1 (6 bases). The CDR3 contains 13 residues. The germline V gene encodes CDR1 SGHAT and CDR2 FQDESV (reference sequence). The germline V and J ends were trimmed by 5 bases and 2 bases, with 10 bases remaining between them. CDR3 residues: CASSQGQTYEQYF. The CDR3 DNA reads as TGTGCCAGCAGCCAAGGACAGACCTACGAGCAGTACTTC.

The chain recombines TRBV7-6 with TRBJ1-1, with D possibly being TRBD1 (6 bases). The CDR3 extends over 16 amino acids. Looked up from germline, CDR1 is SGHVS and CDR2 is FNYEAQ. Trimming left V 2 bases short and J 3 bases short, with 16 bases between. CDR3 in amino acids: CASSLLEGGRYTEAFF. In DNA form, the CDR3 reads TGTGCCAGCAGCTTATTGGAGGGGGGGCGATACACTGAAGCTTTCTTT. The complete variable domain, with remaining parts taken from reference TRBV7-6 and TRBJ1-1, reads GAGVSQSPRYKVTKRGQDVALRCDPISGHVSLYWYRQALGQGPEFLTYFNYEAQQDKSGLPNDRFSAERPEGSISTLTIQRTEQRDSAMYRCASSLLEGGRYTEAFFGQGTRLTVV.

CDR3 sequence (DNA): TGTGCCTGGAGTGTCCCAGGGGGTACCTACGAGCAGTACTTC. It translates to CAWSVPGGTYEQYF. The rearrangement links TRBV30 to TRBJ2-7; 7 bases line up with TRBD1. Germline CDR1 and CDR2: GTSNPN and SVGIG (reference sequence). Unmatched junction bases numbered 4, after V lost 0 bases and J lost 2 bases. The CDR3 has 14 residues.

The rearrangement uses TRBV6-1 and TRBJ2-5; TRBD1 aligns across 10 bases. V was pared by 6 bases and J by 4 bases, with 5 bases of the junction left unmatched. The CDR3 is 14 residues long. Germline V gene sequence: CDR1 MNHNS, CDR2 SASEGT. As DNA, the CDR3 is TGTGCCAGCAGGGATAGACAGGGGGCAGAGACCCAGTACTTC. As protein: CASRDRQGAETQYF.

The V call is TRBV29-1, the J call TRBJ2-7; the match to TRBD2 covers 11 bases. The V gene's germline CDR1 is SQVTM and CDR2 ANQGSEA. CDR3 length: 14 residues. Trimming at V came to 6 bases and at J to 0 bases, leaving 4 bases not matched to a gene. The CDR3 is CSVSGTSGSYEQYF. In nucleotides, the CDR3 is TGCAGCGTCTCCGGGACTAGCGGCTCCTACGAGCAGTACTTC.

J is TRBJ2-7 and V is TRBV6-5; TRBD1 agrees at 7 bases. J gave up 6 bases and V 8 bases, and 7 bases lay outside the gene matches. This CDR3 is built from 12 residues. Germline V gene sequence: CDR1 MNHEY, CDR2 SVGAGI. CDR3 loop: CASGQVWSEQYF. CDR3 coding DNA: TGTGCCAGCGGACAGGTCTGGAGCGAGCAGTACTTC.